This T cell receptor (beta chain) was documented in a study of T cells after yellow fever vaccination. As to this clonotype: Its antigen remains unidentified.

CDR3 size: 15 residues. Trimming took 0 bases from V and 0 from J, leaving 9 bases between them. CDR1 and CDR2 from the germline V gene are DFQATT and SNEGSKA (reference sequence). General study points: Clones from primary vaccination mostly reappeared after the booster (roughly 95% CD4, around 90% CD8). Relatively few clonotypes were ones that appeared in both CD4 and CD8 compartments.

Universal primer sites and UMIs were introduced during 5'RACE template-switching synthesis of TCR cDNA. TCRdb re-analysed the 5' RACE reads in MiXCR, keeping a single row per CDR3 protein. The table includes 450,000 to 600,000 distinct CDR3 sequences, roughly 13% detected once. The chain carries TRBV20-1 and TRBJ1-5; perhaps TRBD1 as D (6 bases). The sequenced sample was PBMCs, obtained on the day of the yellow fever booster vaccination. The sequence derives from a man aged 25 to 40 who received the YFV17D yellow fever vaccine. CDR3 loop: CSARDRGGSNQPQHF. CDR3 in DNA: TGCAGTGCTAGAGATCGAGGGGGTAGCAATCAGCCCCAGCATTTT.